These 21 T cell receptor beta chains came from one sample sequenced in a study of identical twins. TCRdb re-analysed the 5' RACE reads in MiXCR, keeping a single row per CDR3 protein. The sample shows roughly 1,500,000 distinct CDR3 sequences, less than 35% of them seen only once. Sequencing was done on a sample of cord blood. These receptors were taken from a newborn girl in good health.

This clonotype has more than one count but fewer than ten. J is TRBJ1-2 and V is TRBV7-2, with D unresolved. V was pared by 1 base and J by 4 bases, with 7 bases between. This CDR3 contains 13 residues. Per the germline V gene, CDR1 is SGHTA and CDR2 is FQGNSA. This chain's CDR3 is CASSLDEFYGYTF. CDR3 DNA: TGTGCCAGCAGCTTAGATGAGTTCTATGGCTACACCTTC.

This clonotype has only a few counts. The V gene is TRBV18, the J gene TRBJ1-1; D not resolved. The ends were cut back, 3 bases at V and 7 bases at J, with 12 bases in the middle. Looked up from germline, CDR1 is KGHSH and CDR2 is LQKENI. CDR3 length: 13 amino acids. CDR3 region: CASSPGLTVEAFF. The DNA of the CDR3 is TGTGCCAGCTCACCGGGCCTAACTGTTGAAGCTTTCTTT.

This chain uses TRBV21-1 with TRBJ1-1; TRBD1 was called by the table and not checked on the DNA. TRBV21-1 is tagged as a pseudogene. The CDR3 covers 14 residues. The DNA of the CDR3 is TGTGCCAGCAGCAACCCCGGGGGACACACTGAAGCTTTCTTT. Translating gives CASSNPGGHTEAFF.

The chain recombines TRBV5-1 with TRBJ2-2, with a weak D call TRBD2 (6 bases). V was trimmed by 2 bases and J by 7 bases, leaving 18 bases between them. The germline V gene has CDR1 SGHRS and CDR2 YFSETQ. This CDR3 is built from 16 residues. The CDR3 region is CASSFPSTSDIGELFF. CDR3 sequence (DNA): TGCGCCAGCAGCTTCCCATCGACTAGTGATATCGGGGAGCTGTTTTTT.

V is TRBV3-1 and J is TRBJ2-1; TRBD1 aligns across 7 bases. CDR3 length equals 17 residues. Trimming took 0 bases from V and 2 from J; bases not matched to a gene: 7. Germline-derived CDR1 and CDR2 are LGHDT and YNNKEL (reference sequence). The CDR3 nucleotides are TGTGCCAGCAGCCAAGATACTAAGGGGGCCGCCTACAATGAGCAGTTCTTC. Encoded protein: CASSQDTKGAAYNEQFF.

In DNA, the CDR3 is TGTGCCAGCAGCTTGGCAACAGGTTCCCGCACAGATACGCAGTATTTT. It encodes CASSLATGSRTDTQYF. The chain carries TRBV5-5 and TRBJ2-3; possibly TRBD1 for D (5 bases). Germline loops: CDR1 SGHKS, CDR2 YYEKEE (reference sequence). This CDR3 region has 16 residues. Trimming stripped 0 bases from V and 1 base from J, with 12 bases between.

The genes are TRBV5-1 and TRBJ1-1; D not certain. In germline, CDR1 is SGHRS, CDR2 YFSETQ. This CDR3 is 14 amino acids long. Trimming took off 0 bases at V and 11 bases at J, with 17 bases between the two ends. The CDR3 DNA follows: TGCGCCAGCAGCTTGGCCGTCACAGAAAGCGGGGCTTTCTTT. It translates to CASSLAVTESGAFF.

This chain uses TRBV12-3 or TRBV12-4 with TRBJ1-5; 8 positions agree with TRBD1. After removal of 6 bases from V and 3 bases from J, the junction contained 4 bases not matched to a gene. This CDR3 region has 14 residues. As DNA, the CDR3 is TGTGCCAGCAGGGCGACAGGGGCCAATCAGCCCCAGCATTTT. It is translated as CASRATGANQPQHF.

The chain has TRBV13 and TRBJ2-1; 8 nucleotides agree with TRBD2. V gave up 5 bases and J gave up 8 bases; unmatched junction bases: 8. There are 14 residues in the CDR3. CDR1 is PRHDT, CDR2 FYEKMQ, per germline (reference sequence). CDR3 sequence: CASSPGLGGDEQFF. Here the CDR3 DNA reads TGTGCCAGCAGCCCGGGACTAGGGGGAGATGAGCAGTTCTTC.

This clonotype has just a few counts. CDR3 nucleotide sequence: TGTGCCAGCCTAGAGGGGTTATCTAATGAAAAACTGTTTTTT. This sequence encodes CASLEGLSNEKLFF. This chain uses TRBV12-3 or TRBV12-4 with TRBJ1-4; weak D call: TRBD1 (5 bases). Trimming pared 8 bases from V and 3 bases from J, leaving 13 bases between. The CDR3 sequence is 14 residues long.

The J gene is TRBJ1-4, the V gene TRBV12-3 or TRBV12-4; 8 nucleotides line up with TRBD1. The CDR3 spans 14 residues. V shed 7 bases, J shed 2 bases, and the junction held 3 bases outside the gene matches. The CDR3 loop is CASTHRGTNEKLFF. The CDR3 DNA reads TGTGCCAGCACCCACAGGGGGACTAATGAAAAACTGTTTTTT.

The genes are TRBV24-1 and TRBJ2-5, with D possibly being TRBD2 (6 bases). The germline CDR1 and CDR2 sequences are KGHDR and SFDVKD. Trimming cost V 4 bases and J 11 bases, with 13 bases left between them. This CDR3 region has 12 residues. The CDR3 DNA follows: TGTGCCACCAGTGAGGACTACCTTGAGCAGTACTTC. It specifies CATSEDYLEQYF.

A word on this clonotype: A clone one base away is much larger, so this may be a read error. The chain employs TRBV6-5 and TRBJ1-5, with 7 bases matching TRBD1. This CDR3 comprises 14 residues. CDR1 is MNHEY and CDR2 is SVGAGI in the germline V gene. In DNA, the CDR3 is TGTGCCGGCAGTTATTCGTCAGGGGGACAGCCCCAGCATTTT. It codes for CAGSYSSGGQPQHF.

In this sample, this clonotype turned up a few times. A clone one base away is much larger, so this may be a read error. The V and J genes are TRBV3-1 and TRBJ2-7; D is unclear. CDR1 is LGHDT, CDR2 YNNKEL, per germline (reference sequence). The CDR3 sequence is 12 residues long. Trimming cost V 0 bases and J 3 bases, with 3 bases left between them. The CDR3: CASSQENYEQYF. CDR3 nucleotides: TGTGCCAGCAGCCAAGAGAACTACGAGCAGTACTTC.

The chain's CDR3 is CASSYGDNSYNEQFF. The CDR3 DNA follows: TGTGCCAGCAGTTATGGGGACAACTCCTACAATGAGCAGTTCTTC. The rearrangement joins TRBV6-5 to TRBJ2-1; TRBD1 might be the D (6 bases). V lost 3 bases and J lost 0, with 9 bases in between. This CDR3 is 15 amino acids long. Germline V gene sequence: CDR1 MNHEY, CDR2 SVGAGI.

The V gene is TRBV7-8, the J gene TRBJ1-2; a possible D gene is TRBD1 (6 bases). V gave up 2 bases and J gave up 1 base, with 11 bases separating them. Germline V gene data show CDR1 as SGHVS and CDR2 as FQNEAQ. There are 15 residues in the CDR3. The CDR3 sequence is CASSLSWGLNYGYTF. DNA of the CDR3: TGTGCCAGCAGCTTAAGTTGGGGGCTTAACTATGGCTACACCTTC.

The chain joins TRBV25-1 to TRBJ2-5, with D unclear. Matching the DNA end better, TRBJ2-4 makes the J call doubtful. From germline, CDR1 is MGHDK and CDR2 SYGVNS. The CDR3 has 14 residues. The CDR3 sequence: CASSEYSIRNIQYF. The CDR3 nucleotides are TGTGCCAGCAGTGAATATAGCATCCGAAACATTCAGTACTTC.

This clonotype was seen only a few times. This sequence joins TRBV12-3 or TRBV12-4 and TRBJ1-2; D is ambiguous. This CDR3 spans 13 amino acids. V shed 5 bases and J shed 8 bases, with 15 bases lying between them. CDR3 region: CASSNGPWRGYTF. DNA of the CDR3: TGTGCCAGCAGTAACGGGCCCTGGCGGGGCTACACCTTC.

The table lists this clonotype with a few counts. This chain links TRBV12-5 with TRBJ2-3, with 10 bases that match TRBD2. Germline assignment: CDR1 LGHNT and CDR2 FRNRAP. The CDR3 runs to 14 residues. With V trimmed by 2 bases and J by 4 bases, 0 bases remained unmatched. The CDR3 DNA reads TGTGCTAGTGGTTTGACTAGCGGGGCAGATACGCAGTATTTT. It codes for CASGLTSGADTQYF.

The chain recombines TRBV9 with TRBJ2-5; D unresolved. Trimming removed 6 bases at V and 1 base at J, with 10 bases between. Germline values: CDR1 SGDLS, CDR2 YYNGEE. The CDR3 sequence is 13 residues long. In nucleotides, the CDR3 is TGTGCCAGCAACGAAGGCAGCCAAGAGACCCAGTACTTC. Translating gives CASNEGSQETQYF.

The chain uses TRBV29-1 and TRBJ2-3; D is possibly TRBD2 (6 bases). Germline V CDR1 and CDR2: SQVTM, ANQGSEA. The CDR3 contains 13 residues. The V gene lost 4 bases and the J gene lost 4 bases, with 12 bases spanning the gap. The DNA for the CDR3 is TGCAGCGTTGCCGGGGGTCTGTCAGATACGCAGTATTTT. It yields the protein CSVAGGLSDTQYF.